Below, one TCR beta chain is given with its context. This clone was counted only a few times. The antigen it recognizes is unknown. Base qualities are not provided; no much larger clone lies one nucleotide away. The High Capacity cDNA Reverse Transcription Kit was used to reverse transcribe all of the isolated RNA, meaning that expressed TCRB transcripts were what got sequenced. Naive, central memory and regulatory T cell samples underwent deep immunoSEQ sequencing, averaging around 3.6 million total reads per sample. Sorted cells were lysed in RLT buffer and RNA was extracted with DNase-treated RNeasy Micro or Mini kits, depending on cell number. Each cell subset was processed separately to prevent cross-contamination, with patient and healthy donor samples processed together. Using the immunoSEQ multiplex PCR, TCRB sequences were amplified from cDNA into 87-bp fragments spanning the CDR3 region. Amplicons were sequenced on the Illumina HiSeq platform. The study's own analysis went as follows. PCR bias was corrected computationally using synthetic template baselines, and reads within Hamming distance 2 were collapsed, with unmergeable singletons discarded. Reads were aligned to IMGT to assign V, D and J genes, CDR3 length, and insertions or deletions at six rearrangement sites. Clonotype counts were normalized to sorted cell number within each subset before computing true diversity and Gini coefficients with the tcR R package. Repertoire sharing was quantified using the overlap coefficient calculated on TCRB nucleotide sequences. Out-of-frame TCRB sequences from naive cells were analyzed as a proxy for the pre-selection repertoire. TCRdb's version of the immuneACCESS table is confined to in-frame rearrangements and falls short of the full clone set. An unresolved V gene accounts for under half of the shortfall where checked; the remainder is of unknown origin. V and J calls and clone size come straight from that table; D and trimming were deduced from the DNA. The sample table records under 350,000 clones; more than 13% of these occur just once. The ten largest make up about 0.016% of the sample.

A single peripheral blood draw of approximately 120 mL on average was collected from each donor into heparinised tubes. A BD FACSAria II was used to sort naive, central memory, regulatory and stem cell-like memory CD4+ T cells with a panel that included CD45RO, CCR7, CD25, CD127, CD95 and CD27. Every sorted population had a purity above 95%. PBMCs were separated immediately by Lymphoprep density gradient centrifugation and were stained directly, without being cultured. To minimize batch effects, samples were stained and sorted in pairs, one healthy donor with one patient per experiment. The sample is drawn from a study of beta chain features in type 1 diabetes (dated by TCRdb to the late 2010s). About the study as a whole: No differences in mean age, gender distribution, total cell number or subset yield were found between patients and healthy donors. Whereas all 30 or so donors provided naive and central memory subsets, regulatory and stem cell-like memory subsets were isolated from just 8 patients and about 8 healthy donors. A total of roughly 110 million sorted cells were examined across all samples, and the number of cells per subset was strongly correlated with RNA yield. In the study, TCRB repertoires of sorted circulating CD4+ T cell subsets from recently diagnosed type 1 diabetes patients were compared with those of matched healthy donors.

The CDR3 holds 15 amino acids from the cysteine to the phenylalanine. Left in the record is the CDR3 DNA by itself, 45 bases read in frame from the first base. The germline V gene gives CDR1 as MDHEN and CDR2 as SYDVKM. Trimming removed 6 bases from V and 4 bases from J, leaving 19 bases between the germline ends. What the research found in general, with its limitations: Sequencing cDNA rather than genomic DNA could over-represent highly expressing activated cells, although activation and CD3 levels did not differ between groups. Shorter templates might be favored by PCR, yet because patient and control samples were amplified and corrected together, any such skew would affect both groups equally. A moderate but significant shortening of TCRB CDR3 length was observed in type 1 diabetes patients in all four CD4+ subsets. At VDJ recombination sites, type 1 diabetes patients had fewer insertions and more deleted nucleotides, which implies abnormalities in thymic rearrangement. Only small numbers of individuals were included in the HLA sub-analyses, which left unresolved whether HLA type had any influence on TCRB rearrangement. The naive, central memory and regulatory TCRB repertoires appeared to resemble one another more closely among patients than among healthy donors.

The material sequenced was naive CD4+ T cells from blood. Sample cell subset or site, as interpreted from the label and publication: true naive CD4+ T cells. The chain is made from TRBV28 and TRBJ2-7, with a weak D call of TRBD2 (6 bases match). This TCR derives from a man aged 25-45 years with type 1 diabetes. The nucleotides read TGTGCCAGCAGGGTGGATGGCGGGAAGGGGTACGAGCAGTACTTC. Its protein is CASRVDGGKGYEQYF.